Below are 25 T cell receptor beta chains sequenced from a single sample in a study. TCRdb analysed the 5' RACE reads with MiXCR anew, one entry per CDR3 protein. The data hold tens of thousands of distinct CDR3 sequences, with about 25% observed a single time. Sequenced material: tumor-infiltrating naive CD4+ T cells sorted from the breast tumor. As to subset: naive CD4+ T cells, CD4+CD45RA+CD25-. These receptor sequences come from a female donor with breast cancer.

About this clonotype itself: A junction end diverges from the germline sequence, so it may reflect a read error. The J gene is TRBJ2-1, the V gene TRBV7-7, with D uncertain. This CDR3 contains 16 residues. Germline lookup yields CDR1 SSHAT and CDR2 FNYEAQ (reference sequence). CDR3: CASSVNTAKAYNEQFF. The CDR3 DNA reads as TGTGCTAGCAGCGTGAACACAGCTAAGGCCTACAATGAGCAGTTCTTC.

The genes are TRBV20-1 and TRBJ2-1; 9 nucleotides line up with TRBD2. Per the germline V gene, CDR1 is DFQATT and CDR2 is SNEGSKA (reference sequence). V lost 4 bases and J lost 7; bases outside the gene matches: 14. The CDR3 runs to 16 residues. The CDR3 DNA sequence: TGCAGTGCTACCCCTGGAGCGGGGGGAATTGGTAATGAGCAGTTCTTC. It specifies CSATPGAGGIGNEQFF.

About this clonotype itself: Germline and junction disagree at one end, which may indicate a read error. The chain carries TRBV5-1 and TRBJ2-1; 13 bases line up with TRBD2. In germline, CDR1 is SGHRS, CDR2 YFSETQ. The CDR3 length is 16 residues. The CDR3 loop reads CASSLGGTSGDNERFF. The CDR3 bases are TGCGCCAGCAGCTTGGGCGGGACTAGCGGGGACAATGAGCGGTTCTTC.

This clonotype has just a few counts. The chain employs TRBV5-1 and TRBJ2-5; D is unclear. The CDR3 covers 14 residues. Looked up from germline, CDR1 is SGHRS and CDR2 is YFSETQ. V lost 0 bases to trimming and J lost 7 bases, with 13 bases between them. This CDR3 reads CASSLATFSVTQYF. CDR3 DNA sequence: TGCGCCAGCAGCTTGGCAACATTTTCGGTGACCCAGTACTTC.

This clonotype showed up just a few times. The chain joins TRBV5-1 to TRBJ2-2; 9 bases fit TRBD2. Trimming cost V 4 bases and J 0 bases; bases outside gene matches: 4. This CDR3 is 16 amino acids long. The V gene's germline CDR1 is SGHRS and CDR2 YFSETQ. The CDR3 sequence is CASSLGLAPNTGELFF. CDR3 nucleotides: TGCGCCAGCAGCCTGGGACTAGCCCCGAACACCGGGGAGCTGTTTTTT.

The J gene is TRBJ1-1, the V gene TRBV28, with D maybe TRBD1 (5 bases). This CDR3 has 12 amino acids. In germline, CDR1 is MDHEN, CDR2 SYDVKM. Trimming cost V 6 bases and J 5 bases, with 10 bases left between them. CDR3 DNA: TGTGCCAGCAGCTCCAGGGTAACTGAAGCTTTCTTT. This sequence encodes CASSSRVTEAFF.

In its sample, this clonotype was seen a few times. This chain connects TRBV7-2 to TRBJ1-5; D is unresolved. Trimming shortened V by 1 base and J by 5 bases, and 6 bases separated the two germline ends. From germline, CDR1 is SGHTA and CDR2 FQGNSA. The CDR3 runs to 13 residues. The CDR3 bases are TGTGCCAGCAGCTTAGGGCCGGATCAGCCCCAGCATTTT. Protein product: CASSLGPDQPQHF.

Points on this clonotype: A read error is possible here, since a much larger clone lies one base away. This likely comes from a read error, as the CDR3 has no conserved phenylalanine or tryptophan at its end. The chain has TRBV6-1 and TRBJ1-3, with a possible D match to TRBD1 (5 bases). CDR3 length equals 14 residues. Germline-derived CDR1 and CDR2 are MNHNS and SASEGT. V lost 2 bases, J lost 3 bases, and 8 bases lay in between. The CDR3 nucleotides read TGTGCCAGCAGTGAACGGGGGAATGGAAACACCATATATTCT. This codes for CASSERGNGNTIYS.

This clonotype was counted between two and nine times. One end of the junction does not line up with germline, which may come from a read error. This chain connects TRBV7-7 to TRBJ2-5; 13 bases align to TRBD2. This CDR3 has 15 amino acids. Germline CDR1 reads SSHAT; CDR2 reads FNYEAQ (reference sequence). CDR3: CASSPGLAGVETQYF. The CDR3 region has the DNA TGTGCTAGCAGCCCCGGACTAGCGGGAGTGGAGACCCAGTACTTC. Full variable domain (remainder filled in from reference TRBV7-7 and TRBJ2-5): GAGVSQSPRYKVTKRGQDVTLRCDPISSHATLYWYQQALGQGPEFLTYFNYEAQPDKSGLPSDRFSAERPEGSISTLTIQRTEQRDSAMYRCASSPGLAGVETQYFGPGTRLLVL.

This clonotype was picked up a small number of times. The V gene is TRBV29-1, the J gene TRBJ1-2; tentatively, D is TRBD1 (6 bases). Germline V lookup: CDR1 SQVTM, CDR2 ANQGSEA. V dropped 6 bases and J dropped 7 bases, with 21 bases sitting between them. The CDR3 sequence is 14 residues long. The DNA of the CDR3 is TGCAGCGTCGACGACAGGTCCCGTTTCCTTGGCTACACCTTC. Its protein product is CSVDDRSRFLGYTF.

The chain links TRBV6-2 or TRBV6-3 to TRBJ2-7; unclear D gene. The CDR3 is 11 amino acids. Trimming stripped 7 bases from V and 3 bases from J, with 7 bases between. Germline CDR1 reads MNHEY; CDR2 reads SVGEGT. The CDR3 reads CASTDGYEQYF. The CDR3 region has the DNA TGTGCCAGCACTGACGGCTACGAGCAGTACTTC.

This clonotype was counted at least ten times. The rearrangement uses TRBV7-2 and TRBJ2-3; TRBD1 aligns across 9 bases. Looked up from germline, CDR1 is SGHTA and CDR2 is FQGNSA. After removal of 4 bases from V and 4 bases from J, the junction contained 3 bases not matched to a gene. The CDR3 loop spans 14 amino acids. CDR3 amino acids: CASSSTGGADTQYF. CDR3 nucleotides: TGTGCCAGCAGCTCGACAGGGGGAGCAGATACGCAGTATTTT.

This clonotype was seen only a few times. The chain couples TRBV6-1 to TRBJ2-1; possibly TRBD2 for D (6 bases). Between the trimmed V and J ends, which lost 2 bases and 15 bases, there was a span of 17 bases. The CDR3 extends over 13 amino acids. Germline V CDR1 and CDR2: MNHNS, SASEGT. CDR3 DNA: TGTGCCAGCAGTGAATGGAGGGGCCCAAATTGGTTCTTC. Translating it yields CASSEWRGPNWFF.

This clonotype was counted only a few times. This sequence joins TRBV21-1 and TRBJ2-1; TRBD2 is the table's D call, not checked against the DNA. TRBV21-1 is deemed a pseudogene. This CDR3 spans 17 amino acids. CDR3 coding DNA: TGTGCCACCCGTTCAAGGACTAGCGGGAATTGGCACTTGGAGCAGTTCTTC. It specifies CATRSRTSGNWHLEQFF.

A few counts support this clonotype. The chain combines TRBV21-1 with TRBJ2-7; the table calls TRBD1, which could not be checked here. TRBV21-1 is a pseudogene. This CDR3 comprises 15 residues. In nucleotides, the CDR3 is TGTGCCAGCAGCCGTACCCGGGCTCTTCTCTACGAGCAGTACTTC. Protein sequence: CASSRTRALLYEQYF.

V usage is TRBV29-1 and J usage is TRBJ2-5, with TRBD2 identical over 14 bases. This CDR3 region has 14 residues. The trim removed 4 bases at V and 2 bases at J, leaving 0 bases unmatched. Germline loops: CDR1 SQVTM, CDR2 ANQGSEA. The CDR3 loop is CSVGLAGGQETQYF. As DNA, the CDR3 is TGCAGCGTTGGACTAGCGGGAGGGCAAGAGACCCAGTACTTC.

This clonotype was picked up many times. The CDR3 here is CASSETGDWGQPQHF. CDR3 nucleotides: TGCGCCAGCAGCGAAACAGGGGATTGGGGTCAGCCCCAGCATTTT. V is TRBV5-1 and J is TRBJ1-5, with 7 bases identical to TRBD1. V dropped 4 bases and J dropped 6; count of bases not matched to a gene: 10. This CDR3 has 15 residues. The germline CDR1 and CDR2 sequences are SGHRS and YFSETQ.

Remarks on this clonotype: Because the CDR3 is missing its conserved closing phenylalanine or tryptophan, this is likely a read error. The chain links TRBV12-3 or TRBV12-4 to TRBJ1-1; D is unclear. V was pared by 2 bases and J by 3 bases, with 7 bases between. The CDR3 has 13 amino acids. CDR3 residues: CASSLQVHTEAFL. CDR3 sequence (DNA): TGTGCCAGCAGTTTACAGGTTCACACTGAAGCTTTCTTA.

This clonotype turned up a few times. This rearrangement joins TRBV5-1 to TRBJ1-1; a possible D gene is TRBD1 (6 bases). Trimming left V 0 bases short and J 1 base short, with 7 bases between. The germline V gene has CDR1 SGHRS and CDR2 YFSETQ. This CDR3 spans 14 amino acids. The chain's CDR3 is CASSLVQGNTEAFF. In DNA form, the CDR3 reads TGCGCCAGCAGCTTGGTACAGGGGAACACTGAAGCTTTCTTT.

The chain links TRBV6-1 to TRBJ2-1, with 12 bases matching TRBD1. The CDR3 spans 19 residues. Germline V gene sequence: CDR1 MNHNS, CDR2 SASEGT. V gave up 5 bases and J gave up 8 bases; unmatched junction bases: 19. The CDR3 coding sequence is TGTGCCAGCAGTCCCAGCCCCCCTGGGGGGACAGGGGGCTTAGATGAGCAGTTCTTC. As protein: CASSPSPPGGTGGLDEQFF.

Here the CDR3 reads CASSRAPGQGYEQYF. CDR3 DNA: TGTGCCAGCAGCCGAGCGCCGGGACAGGGCTACGAGCAGTACTTC. V usage is TRBV6-6 and J usage is TRBJ2-7, with TRBD1 identical over 9 bases. Germline assignment: CDR1 MNHNY and CDR2 SVGAGI (reference sequence). Germline trimming cut 6 bases from V and 3 bases from J; bases unmatched to any gene: 9. This CDR3 comprises 15 residues.

This chain joins TRBV29-1 and TRBJ2-7, with a weak D call TRBD1 (5 bases). The CDR3 runs 14 residues. Trimming took 2 bases from V and 2 from J, leaving 13 bases between them. Germline CDR1 is SQVTM and CDR2 is ANQGSEA. The chain's CDR3 is CSVEKTDHPYEQYF. DNA of the CDR3: TGCAGCGTTGAAAAGACAGATCATCCCTACGAGCAGTACTTC.

This clonotype was found many times. The chain uses TRBV7-3 and TRBJ2-2; D ambiguous. CDR1 and CDR2 (germline): SGHTA, FQGTGA. This CDR3 is built from 13 residues. V lost 2 bases and J lost 6, with 7 bases in between. The CDR3 region has the DNA TGTGCCAGCAGCTTACTTATAGCCGGGGAGCTGTTTTTT. Translated: CASSLLIAGELFF.

J is TRBJ2-7 and V is TRBV5-1; D gene uncertain. Germline V gene lookup returns CDR1 SGHRS and CDR2 YFSETQ. V shed 3 bases and J shed 3 bases, with 16 bases lying between them. This CDR3 contains 15 residues. The CDR3 here is CASSCRAGIGYEQYF. The CDR3 coding sequence is TGCGCCAGCAGCTGTAGGGCTGGTATAGGCTACGAGCAGTACTTC.

The CDR3 region is CATSGKLGWPQSTGELFF. CDR3 nucleotide sequence: TGTGCCACCAGTGGTAAACTCGGTTGGCCCCAATCCACCGGGGAGCTGTTTTTT. This chain uses TRBV24-1 with TRBJ2-2; D not resolved. The CDR3 is 18 amino acids. V lost 5 bases, J lost 4 bases, and 22 bases lay in between. Germline V gives CDR1 KGHDR, CDR2 SFDVKD.